This T cell receptor beta chain appears in the sequencing data of a study of blood T cell repertoires in COVID-19. Study background: Sources were T cells, B-cell-depleted T cells, or PBMCs; the material itself was cDNA or gDNA.

Profiled with immunoSEQ multiplex PCR; TCRdb holds only in-frame clones, not every one. Here the sample spans approximately 97,000 clones, approximately 85% being singletons. The V end lost 4 bases, the J end lost 0 bases, and 9 bases lay between the germline ends. The CDR3 is made up of 14 amino acids. CDR1 is SQVTM and CDR2 is ANQGSEA in the germline V gene. The V and J genes are TRBV29-1 and TRBJ2-2; D is undetermined. Source material: peripheral blood. The receptor's source is a middle-aged man with active or convalescent COVID-19. The CDR3 here is CSVGVLANTGELFF. CDR3 DNA sequence: TGCAGCGTTGGAGTGCTGGCGAACACCGGGGAGCTGTTTTTT.